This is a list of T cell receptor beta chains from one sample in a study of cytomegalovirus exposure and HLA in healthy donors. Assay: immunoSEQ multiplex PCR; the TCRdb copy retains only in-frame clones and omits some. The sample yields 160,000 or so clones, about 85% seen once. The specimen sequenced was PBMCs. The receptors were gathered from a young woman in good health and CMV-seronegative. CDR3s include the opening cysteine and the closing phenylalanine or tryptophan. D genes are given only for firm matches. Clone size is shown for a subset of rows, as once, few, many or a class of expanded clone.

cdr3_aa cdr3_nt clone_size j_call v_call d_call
CASSLASSGANVLTF TGCGCCAGCAGCTTGGCCAGCTCTGGGGCCAACGTCCTGACTTTC NA TRBJ2-6 TRBV5-1 NA
CASSPRQGRSPLHF TGTGCCAGCTCACCCCGACAGGGGAGATCACCCCTCCACTTT NA TRBJ1-6 TRBV18 TRBD1
CASSPQLTRTDTQYF TGTGCCAGCAGCCCACAGCTCACCAGAACAGATACGCAGTATTTT NA TRBJ2-3 TRBV11-2 NA
CASCQGGKGEQFF TGTGCCAGCTGCCAGGGAGGTAAGGGTGAGCAGTTCTTC NA TRBJ2-1 TRBV28 NA
CAWSGTGYGYTF TGTGCCTGGAGTGGGACGGGGTATGGCTACACCTTC NA TRBJ1-2 TRBV30 NA
CASSVRSLEDTQYF TGTGCCAGCAGCGTACGGTCACTTGAGGATACGCAGTATTTT NA TRBJ2-3 TRBV9 NA
CASSEGGWDGYTF TGTGCCAGCAGCGAAGGGGGTTGGGATGGCTACACCTTC NA TRBJ1-2 TRBV5-4 NA
CAWTQTGYSPLHF TGTGCCTGGACACAGACAGGGTATTCACCCCTCCACTTT NA TRBJ1-6 TRBV30 TRBD1
CASSPRLAGEGEQYF TGTGCCAGCAGTCCAAGACTAGCGGGAGAGGGTGAGCAGTACTTC NA TRBJ2-7 TRBV6-1 TRBD2
CATSRDRPGNTIYF TGTGCCACCAGCAGGGACAGGCCTGGAAACACCATATATTTT NA TRBJ1-3 TRBV15 TRBD1
CASSNPGTSNYGYTF TGTGCCAGCAGCAACCCCGGGACATCTAACTATGGCTACACCTTC few TRBJ1-2 TRBV7-3 NA
CASRSNRDTYEQYF TGTGCCAGTAGGTCAAACAGGGATACCTACGAGCAGTACTTC NA TRBJ2-7 TRBV19 NA
CASSLNTASPLHF TGTGCCAGCAGCTTAAATACAGCCTCACCCCTCCACTTT NA TRBJ1-6 TRBV11-3 NA
CASSRAGGLYNEQFF TGTGCCAGTAGTAGGGCGGGGGGACTTTACAATGAGCAGTTCTTC NA TRBJ2-1 TRBV19 TRBD2
CASSLVPPGSYAQPQHF TGTGCCAGCAGCTTAGTTCCCCCAGGCTCCTACGCTCAGCCCCAGCATTTT NA TRBJ1-5 TRBV7-8 NA
CASSGTGQGPYEQYF TGTGCCAGCAGCGGCACGGGACAGGGTCCCTACGAGCAGTACTTC NA TRBJ2-7 TRBV9 TRBD1
CASSNDRGTGELFF TGTGCCAGTAGTAACGACAGGGGCACCGGGGAGCTGTTTTTT NA TRBJ2-2 TRBV19 TRBD1
CASSILPGNTIYF TGTGCCAGTAGTATACTTCCTGGAAACACCATATATTTT NA TRBJ1-3 TRBV19 NA
CAWTAGGVNTEAFF TGTGCCTGGACAGCAGGGGGAGTCAACACTGAAGCTTTCTTT once TRBJ1-1 TRBV30 TRBD1
CATSRGTMGSYEQYF TGTGCCACCAGCAGAGGGACAATGGGCTCCTACGAGCAGTACTTC NA TRBJ2-7 TRBV15 NA
CASSPNDGIYDGQYF TGCGCCAGCAGCCCGAACGACGGGATCTACGATGGGCAGTACTTC NA TRBJ2-5 TRBV5-1 NA
CASSRTGLAEETQYF TGTGCCAGCAGCCGAACAGGACTAGCGGAAGAGACCCAGTACTTC once TRBJ2-5 TRBV11-3 TRBD2
CASSFTSEGAYEQYF TGTGCCAGCAGCTTCACGTCCGAAGGGGCCTACGAGCAGTACTTC NA TRBJ2-7 TRBV7-2 NA